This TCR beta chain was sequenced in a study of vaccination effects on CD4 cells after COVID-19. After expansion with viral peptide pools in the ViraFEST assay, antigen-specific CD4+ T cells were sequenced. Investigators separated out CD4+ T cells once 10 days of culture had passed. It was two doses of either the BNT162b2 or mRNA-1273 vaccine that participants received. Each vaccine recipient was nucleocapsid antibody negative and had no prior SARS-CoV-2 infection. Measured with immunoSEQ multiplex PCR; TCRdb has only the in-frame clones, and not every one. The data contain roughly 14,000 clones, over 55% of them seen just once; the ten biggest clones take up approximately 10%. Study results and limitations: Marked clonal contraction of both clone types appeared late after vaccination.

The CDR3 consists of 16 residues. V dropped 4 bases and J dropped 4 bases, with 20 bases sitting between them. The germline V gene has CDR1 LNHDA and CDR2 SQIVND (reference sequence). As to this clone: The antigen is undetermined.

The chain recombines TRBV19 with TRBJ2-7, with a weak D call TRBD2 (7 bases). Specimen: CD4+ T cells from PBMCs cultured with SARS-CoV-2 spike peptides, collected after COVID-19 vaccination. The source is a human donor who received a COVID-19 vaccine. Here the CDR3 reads CASSTGAGVLVYEQYF. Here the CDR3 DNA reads TGTGCCAGTAGTACAGGGGCGGGGGTTCTCGTGTACGAGCAGTACTTC.